This TCR beta chain was obtained from a study of T cell repertoires in cytomegalovirus infection. For the study at large: Shared public TCR beta signatures pointed to both CMV infection and a matching HLA type.

Turning to this clonotype: What it binds is not known. A much larger clone sits a single nucleotide away, making a read error possible.

The CDR3 has 16 residues. Germline CDR1 and CDR2: SGHTA and FQGNSA. TCRdb processed the reads anew with MiXCR; each CDR3 protein has one entry. The data hold about 89,000 distinct CDR3 sequences, with about 29% observed a single time. Sequences were derived from CD8+ T cells from cultured PBMCs, sampled from culture after CMV antigen stimulation. The clonotype originates from a human donor in good health (CMV status not recorded). Some clones in this sample may be carry-over from other donors' samples. The chain joins TRBV7-2 to TRBJ1-5; TRBD1 agrees at 7 bases. In nucleotides, the CDR3 is TGTGCCAGCAGCTTAGCGGGTCAGGGGGGCAATCAGTCCCAGCATTTT. It codes for CASSLAGQGGNQSQHF.